Below, 14 T cell receptor beta chains from the same sample are listed, as sequenced in a study of T cell responses to AZD1222 COVID-19 vaccine. Only in-frame clones appear in the TCRdb table, and some are missing; sequencing was by immunoSEQ multiplex PCR. The top ten clones hold 1.4% of a sample with more than 90,000 clones, around 84% of them seen once. The sequencing here drew on peripheral blood, taken on day 0 of AZD1222 vaccination. These receptors came from an adult in good health.

V and J are TRBV27 and TRBJ2-4; 7 nucleotides match TRBD2. Germline V gene lookup returns CDR1 MNHEY and CDR2 SMNVEV (reference sequence). J lost 3 bases, V lost 7 bases, and 6 bases had no gene match. CDR3 length: 14 amino acids. Written as DNA, the CDR3 is TGTGCCAGCACGAGTGGGGGGGTCAAAAACATTCAGTACTTC. As protein: CASTSGGVKNIQYF.

The chain is built from TRBV18 and TRBJ1-1, with 7 bases lining up with TRBD1. Germline values: CDR1 KGHSH, CDR2 LQKENI. The CDR3 has 15 residues. With 2 bases clipped from V and 4 bases from J, the junction kept 7 bases outside the gene matches. This CDR3 is CASSPKNDRATEAFF. Written as DNA, the CDR3 is TGTGCCAGCTCACCAAAGAACGACAGGGCCACTGAAGCTTTCTTT.

The chain has TRBV18 and TRBJ1-1; the D gene is possibly TRBD1 (6 bases). Trimming pared 3 bases from V and 4 bases from J, leaving 21 bases between. Looked up from germline, CDR1 is KGHSH and CDR2 is LQKENI. There are 17 residues in the CDR3. In nucleotides, the CDR3 is TGTGCCAGCTCACCCACCATGGGAGGGGGAGGAGGCACTGAAGCTTTCTTT. Its protein is CASSPTMGGGGGTEAFF.

This chain links TRBV4-3 with TRBJ2-3, with 9 bases identical to TRBD2. This CDR3 has 16 residues. From germline, CDR1 is LGHNA and CDR2 YSLEER. J gave up 0 bases and V 3 bases, and 4 bases lay outside the gene matches. The CDR3 DNA sequence: TGCGCCAGCAGCCAGCGTACTAGCGGGAGCACAGATACGCAGTATTTT. Translated: CASSQRTSGSTDTQYF.

The chain joins TRBV9 to TRBJ1-1; 7 nucleotides line up with TRBD1. V shed 1 base and J 3 bases; nucleotides not matched to a gene: 3. The CDR3 loop spans 14 amino acids. CDR1 SGDLS and CDR2 YYNGEE come from the germline V gene. The CDR3 is CASSVTGTDTEAFF. CDR3 DNA sequence: TGTGCCAGCAGCGTAACCGGGACAGACACTGAAGCTTTCTTT.

The rearrangement joins TRBV5-1 to TRBJ2-7; the D gene is possibly TRBD1 (6 bases). The CDR3 spans 15 residues. Germline loops: CDR1 SGHRS, CDR2 YFSETQ. V was cut by 3 bases and J by 1 base, with 14 bases left in between. CDR3 nucleotides: TGCGCCAGCAGCTCCCAGGGGACAACTTCCTACGAGCAGTACTTC. It specifies CASSSQGTTSYEQYF.

This clone has a single count. The V and J genes are TRBV28 and TRBJ1-5; unclear D gene. Germline V lookup: CDR1 MDHEN, CDR2 SYDVKM. The CDR3 extends over 13 amino acids. V was shortened by 1 base and J by 6 bases, with 7 bases between the two germline ends. CDR3 region: CASSLYGVQPQHF. The CDR3 coding sequence is TGTGCCAGCAGTTTATATGGGGTTCAGCCCCAGCATTTT.

The rearrangement links TRBV5-1 to TRBJ1-1, with TRBD1 as a possible D gene (6 bases). Trimming removed 5 bases from V and 5 bases from J, with 16 bases in between. Germline values: CDR1 SGHRS, CDR2 YFSETQ. The CDR3 is 14 amino acids. Written as DNA, the CDR3 is TGCGCCAGCAGTTGGGGGGGCCCTGGGACTGAAGCTTTCTTT. Translation gives CASSWGGPGTEAFF. Complete variable domain (other parts from reference TRBV5-1 and TRBJ1-1): KAGVTQTPRYLIKTRGQQVTLSCSPISGHRSVSWYQQTPGQGLQFLFEYFSETQRNKGNFPGRFSGRQFSNSRSEMNVSTLELGDSALYLCASSWGGPGTEAFFGQGTRLTVV.

V is TRBV10-3 and J is TRBJ1-5; 12 nucleotides align to TRBD1. Germline lookup yields CDR1 ENHRY and CDR2 SYGVKD. The CDR3 is made up of 18 amino acids. The ends lost 2 bases at V and 6 bases at J; junction bases unmatched: 11. This chain's CDR3 is CAISERGQGALGVQPQHF. CDR3 DNA sequence: TGTGCCATCAGTGAGAGGGGACAGGGGGCCCTAGGGGTTCAGCCCCAGCATTTT.

The chain combines TRBV6-5 with TRBJ2-7; D is unclear. CDR1 and CDR2 (germline): MNHEY, SVGAGI. The ends were cut back, 4 bases at V and 4 bases at J, with 20 bases in the middle. This CDR3 spans 16 amino acids. The CDR3 region is CASSSLLGQQNYEQYF. The CDR3, as DNA: TGTGCCAGCAGTTCCCTCCTGGGCCAGCAGAATTACGAGCAGTACTTC.

The chain couples TRBV7-9 to TRBJ2-7, with 9 bases lining up with TRBD1. V shed 7 bases, J shed 6 bases, and the junction held 13 bases outside the gene matches. Germline CDR1 is SEHNR and CDR2 is FQNEAQ (reference sequence). The CDR3 consists of 15 residues. The CDR3 spells CASTPNRDRVTEQYF. The CDR3 nucleotides are TGTGCCAGCACCCCCAACCGGGACAGGGTTACCGAGCAGTACTTC. The whole variable domain, filled in from reference TRBV7-9 and TRBJ2-7, reads DTGVSQNPRHKITKRGQNVTFRCDPISEHNRLYWYRQTLGQGPEFLTYFQNEAQLEKSRLLSDRFSAERPKGSFSTLEIQRTEQGDSAMYLCASTPNRDRVTEQYFGPGTRLTVT.

The CDR3 loop reads CASSGDLPYGYTF. The CDR3 bases are TGTGCCAGCAGTGGGGATCTCCCCTATGGCTACACCTTC. This chain links TRBV2 with TRBJ1-2, with D uncertain. The CDR3 is 13 amino acids. From germline, CDR1 is SNHLY and CDR2 FYNNEI. V was clipped by 4 bases and J by 4 bases, with 10 bases between them.

The rearrangement joins TRBV18 to TRBJ1-1; D gene unclear. The V gene lost 6 bases and the J gene lost 2 bases, with 7 bases spanning the gap. Germline loops: CDR1 KGHSH, CDR2 LQKENI. The CDR3 length is 12 residues. CDR3 amino acids: CASSRTNTEAFF. CDR3 sequence (DNA): TGTGCCAGCTCCAGAACTAACACTGAAGCTTTCTTT.

The CDR3 nucleotides are TGCGCCAGCAGCCAGGGACTAGCGGGAGTCACAGATACGCAGTATTTT. Protein: CASSQGLAGVTDTQYF. The chain couples TRBV4-3 to TRBJ2-3, with 14 positions matching TRBD2. The V gene end was trimmed by 3 bases and the J gene end by 2 bases; junction bases not matched to a gene: 1. Per germline, CDR1 LGHNA and CDR2 YSLEER. The CDR3 has 16 amino acids.